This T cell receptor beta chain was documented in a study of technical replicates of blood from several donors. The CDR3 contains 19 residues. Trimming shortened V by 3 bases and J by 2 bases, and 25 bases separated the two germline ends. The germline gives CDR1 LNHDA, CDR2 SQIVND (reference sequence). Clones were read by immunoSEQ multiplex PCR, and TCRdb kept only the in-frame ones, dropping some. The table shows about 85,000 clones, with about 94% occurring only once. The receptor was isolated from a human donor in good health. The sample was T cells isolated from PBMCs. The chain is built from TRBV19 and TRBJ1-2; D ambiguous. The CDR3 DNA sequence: TGTGCCAGTAGTATCTTTTACTTCCAGCATCTAGCCTCCAACTATGGCTACACCTTC. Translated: CASSIFYFQHLASNYGYTF.